The 21 T cell receptor beta chains in this list originate from one sample, sequenced in a study of blood T cell repertoires in COVID-19. The data were produced by immunoSEQ multiplex PCR, yet TCRdb's version contains in-frame clones alone and is incomplete. The sample lists about 250,000 clones; around four fifths were seen once. Sequenced input: peripheral blood. Receptors were obtained from a man aged 80 or over with acute or convalescent COVID-19.

V usage is TRBV18 and J usage is TRBJ2-7, with 10 bases that match TRBD1. This CDR3 is built from 14 residues. V lost 6 bases and J lost 7; bases outside the gene matches: 9. Germline CDR1 KGHSH, CDR2 LQKENI. The CDR3 nucleotides read TGTGCCAGCTCGTCCGACAGGGGGCGGTTGGAGCAGTACTTC. Translating gives CASSSDRGRLEQYF.

The rearrangement links TRBV19 to TRBJ2-3; 8 bases fit TRBD1. V was clipped by 1 base and J by 4 bases; unmatched bases: 7. The CDR3 is made up of 16 amino acids. Germline values: CDR1 LNHDA, CDR2 SQIVND (reference sequence). CDR3 region: CASSIGTGIGSDTQYF. The CDR3, as DNA: TGTGCCAGTAGTATAGGGACAGGGATAGGGTCAGATACGCAGTATTTT.

This clone was seen a handful of times. The chain recombines TRBV27 with TRBJ2-2, with TRBD1 matching 7 bases. The CDR3 loop spans 15 amino acids. Germline CDR1 and CDR2: MNHEY and SMNVEV (reference sequence). V lost 8 bases and J lost 6; bases outside the gene matches: 12. Written as DNA, the CDR3 is TGTGCCAGCGCCCCGACAGGGCCGCCCCCCGGGGAGCTGTTTTTT. Its translation: CASAPTGPPPGELFF.

This clone has a single count. V usage is TRBV30 and J usage is TRBJ2-3; 7 bases map to TRBD2. There are 14 residues in the CDR3. CDR1 is GTSNPN and CDR2 is SVGIG in the germline V gene (reference sequence). Trimming cost V 6 bases and J 5 bases; bases outside gene matches: 11. CDR3 in amino acids: CACSSGGGGDTQYF. In nucleotides, the CDR3 is TGTGCCTGTTCCTCTGGGGGGGGAGGAGATACGCAGTATTTT.

In regard to this clone: Distinct nucleotide sequences in the sample also encode this CDR3. The V and J genes are TRBV6-5 and TRBJ2-3; maybe TRBD1 (6 bases). CDR1 and CDR2 (germline): MNHEY, SVGAGI. The V end lost 5 bases, the J end lost 4 bases, and 10 bases lay between the germline ends. CDR3 size: 13 residues. The CDR3 sequence is CASSQQGSDTQYF. Here the CDR3 DNA reads TGTGCCAGCAGTCAACAGGGTTCAGATACGCAGTATTTT.

The chain employs TRBV11-2 and TRBJ2-5; 9 bases are a match to TRBD2. The CDR3 runs 18 residues. Germline values: CDR1 SGHAT, CDR2 FQNNGV. With V trimmed by 1 base and J by 2 bases, 11 bases remained unmatched. In nucleotides, the CDR3 is TGTGCCAGCAGCTTAGGTTTCATAGCGGGAGCATCTCAAGAGACCCAGTACTTC. Its protein is CASSLGFIAGASQETQYF.

The genes are TRBV29-1 and TRBJ2-5; TRBD1 agrees at 7 bases. V lost 4 bases to trimming and J lost 1 base; unmatched junction nucleotides: 0. The CDR3 sequence is 12 residues long. From germline, CDR1 is SQVTM and CDR2 ANQGSEA. CDR3 sequence reads: CSVGQGQETQYF. As DNA, the CDR3 is TGCAGCGTTGGACAGGGCCAAGAGACCCAGTACTTC.

The chain recombines TRBV5-1 with TRBJ1-1, with D uncertain. The CDR3 is 14 residues long. Germline assignment: CDR1 SGHRS and CDR2 YFSETQ. V was shortened by 0 bases and J by 1 base, with 7 bases between the two germline ends. Here the CDR3 DNA reads TGCGCCAGCAGCTTGGACATTACGAACACTGAAGCTTTCTTT. Translated: CASSLDITNTEAFF.

The chain joins TRBV2 to TRBJ2-5; 9 nucleotides agree with TRBD2. V trimming: 11 bases; J trimming: 2 bases; junction bases outside the gene matches: 12. From germline, CDR1 is SNHLY and CDR2 FYNNEI. The CDR3 runs to 15 residues. Here the CDR3 DNA reads TGTGCCCGCGGGGGGGCGGGGGCGCCACAAGAGACCCAGTACTTC. This encodes CARGGAGAPQETQYF. Complete variable domain (other parts from reference TRBV2 and TRBJ2-5): EPEVTQTPSHQVTQMGQEVILRCVPISNHLYFYWYRQILGQKVEFLVSFYNNEISEKSEIFDDQFSVERPDGSNFTLKIRSTKLEDSAMYFCARGGAGAPQETQYFGPGTRLLVL.

CDR3 nucleotide sequence: TGCGCCAGCAGCTTGTATTCGGGGGCAGATACGCAGTATTTT. It specifies CASSLYSGADTQYF. This chain joins TRBV5-1 and TRBJ2-3, with TRBD2 as a possible D gene (6 bases). The germline gives CDR1 SGHRS, CDR2 YFSETQ. The germline V and J ends were trimmed by 1 base and 4 bases, with 10 bases remaining between them. The CDR3 has 14 amino acids.

In its sample, this clone was seen many times. The V call is TRBV4-2, the J call TRBJ2-5; 7 positions agree with TRBD1. Germline trimming cut 2 bases from V and 5 bases from J; bases unmatched to any gene: 8. CDR1 and CDR2 from the germline V gene are LGHNA and YNFKEQ. This CDR3 spans 15 amino acids. The CDR3, as DNA: TGTGCCAGCAGCCAAACGACAGGGCAGGGGGAGACCCAGTACTTC. This gives the protein CASSQTTGQGETQYF.

The chain has TRBV28 and TRBJ2-2; 7 nucleotides line up with TRBD1. The CDR3 has 13 residues. Trimming at V came to 10 bases and at J to 2 bases, leaving 4 bases not matched to a gene. CDR1 is MDHEN and CDR2 is SYDVKM in the germline V gene. CDR3 DNA sequence: TGTGCCACCGGGACAGTTAACACCGGGGAGCTGTTTTTT. The encoded protein is CATGTVNTGELFF.

This clone was recorded only once. This chain joins TRBV11-2 and TRBJ1-3, with 9 positions matching TRBD1. The CDR3 length is 17 residues. The V gene end was trimmed by 1 base and the J gene end by 2 bases; junction bases not matched to a gene: 6. Germline values: CDR1 SGHAT, CDR2 FQNNGV. The CDR3 nucleotides read TGTGCCAGCAGCTTAGCTGGGACAGGGTCGGCTGGAAACACCATATATTTT. Its translation: CASSLAGTGSAGNTIYF.

The chain uses TRBV29-1 and TRBJ2-1; 9 positions agree with TRBD2. Germline CDR1 SQVTM, CDR2 ANQGSEA. V was pared by 3 bases and J by 9 bases, with 9 bases of the junction left unmatched. The CDR3 covers 14 residues. Written as DNA, the CDR3 is TGCAGCGTTGAGATGACTAGCGGTGGAGGTGAGCAGTTCTTC. It codes for CSVEMTSGGGEQFF.

The gene calls are TRBV19 and TRBJ2-3; the match to TRBD2 covers 9 bases. The CDR3 spans 17 residues. Germline CDR1 is LNHDA and CDR2 is SQIVND (reference sequence). V lost 5 bases, J lost 0 bases, and 9 bases stayed unmatched. Written as DNA, the CDR3 is TGTGCCAGTAGTCTTAGGACTAGCGCCTCTAGCACAGATACGCAGTATTTT. Translated: CASSLRTSASSTDTQYF.

The chain has TRBV5-6 and TRBJ1-3, with a possible D match to TRBD1 (5 bases). Trimming removed 1 base at V and 0 bases at J, with 11 bases between. The CDR3 has 16 residues. Germline V CDR1 and CDR2: SGHDT, YYEEEE. CDR3 region: CASSLKPDSSGNTIYF. CDR3 coding DNA: TGTGCCAGCAGCTTGAAACCAGACAGCTCTGGAAACACCATATATTTT.

The chain employs TRBV27 and TRBJ2-7; no reliable D call. Trimming removed 6 bases at V and 3 bases at J, with 15 bases between. Germline CDR1 and CDR2: MNHEY and SMNVEV (reference sequence). The CDR3 loop spans 14 amino acids. This CDR3 is CASRSLAAGYEQYF. The CDR3 DNA reads TGTGCCAGCAGATCATTGGCCGCAGGCTACGAGCAGTACTTC.

About this clone itself: This sample includes further DNA sequences coding for the same CDR3. This chain uses TRBV11-2 with TRBJ2-2, with 9 bases aligning to TRBD1. Germline CDR1 is SGHAT and CDR2 is FQNNGV. V gave up 2 bases and J gave up 5 bases; unmatched junction bases: 3. The CDR3 spans 15 residues. CDR3 DNA: TGTGCCAGCAGCTTAAGACAGGGGGGGACCGGGGAGCTGTTTTTT. The encoded protein is CASSLRQGGTGELFF.

This rearrangement joins TRBV5-6 to TRBJ2-7; perhaps TRBD1 as D (7 bases). The V end lost 4 bases, the J end lost 0 bases, and 17 bases lay between the germline ends. CDR1 and CDR2 (germline): SGHDT, YYEEEE. There are 16 residues in the CDR3. The CDR3: CASSAGGGTVSYEQYF. The CDR3, as DNA: TGTGCCAGCAGCGCTGGTGGAGGGACAGTCTCCTACGAGCAGTACTTC.

The CDR3 spells CASSSSSGGHEKLFF. CDR3 coding DNA: TGTGCCAGCAGCTCCAGCTCGGGGGGCCATGAAAAACTGTTTTTT. The rearrangement links TRBV5-5 to TRBJ1-4, with D possibly matching TRBD1 (6 bases). The CDR3 has 15 residues. Trimming took 3 bases from V and 6 from J, leaving 15 bases between them. Germline CDR1 reads SGHKS; CDR2 reads YYEKEE (reference sequence).

This clone was seen more than once but under ten times. The chain is built from TRBV5-1 and TRBJ1-1, with D perhaps TRBD1 (6 bases). The CDR3 spans 14 residues. Germline V gives CDR1 SGHRS, CDR2 YFSETQ. Trimming left V 3 bases short and J 6 bases short, with 15 bases between. CDR3: CASSSDSWGAEAFF. CDR3 nucleotides: TGCGCCAGCAGCTCGGACAGTTGGGGCGCTGAAGCTTTCTTT.